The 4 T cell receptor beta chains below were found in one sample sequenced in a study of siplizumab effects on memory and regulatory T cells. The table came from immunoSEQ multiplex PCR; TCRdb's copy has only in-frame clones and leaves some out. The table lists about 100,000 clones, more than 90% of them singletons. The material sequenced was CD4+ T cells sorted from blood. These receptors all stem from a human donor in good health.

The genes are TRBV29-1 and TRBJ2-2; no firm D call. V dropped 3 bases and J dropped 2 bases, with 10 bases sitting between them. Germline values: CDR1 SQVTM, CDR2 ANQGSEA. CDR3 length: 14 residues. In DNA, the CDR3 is TGCAGCGTTGAGAAGGATACCAACACCGGGGAGCTGTTTTTT. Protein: CSVEKDTNTGELFF.

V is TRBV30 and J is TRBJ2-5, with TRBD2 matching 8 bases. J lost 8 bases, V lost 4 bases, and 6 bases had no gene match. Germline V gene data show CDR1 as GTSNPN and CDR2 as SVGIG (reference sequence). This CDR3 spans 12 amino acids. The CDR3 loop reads CAWKTSAGTQYF. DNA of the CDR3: TGTGCCTGGAAGACTAGCGCAGGAACCCAGTACTTC.

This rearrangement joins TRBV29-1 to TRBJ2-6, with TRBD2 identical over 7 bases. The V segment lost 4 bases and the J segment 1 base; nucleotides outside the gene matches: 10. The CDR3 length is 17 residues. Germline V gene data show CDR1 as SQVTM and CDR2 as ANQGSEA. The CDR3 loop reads CSVVEGRGSSGANVLTF. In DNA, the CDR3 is TGCAGCGTTGTAGAAGGGAGGGGATCGTCTGGGGCCAACGTCCTGACTTTC.

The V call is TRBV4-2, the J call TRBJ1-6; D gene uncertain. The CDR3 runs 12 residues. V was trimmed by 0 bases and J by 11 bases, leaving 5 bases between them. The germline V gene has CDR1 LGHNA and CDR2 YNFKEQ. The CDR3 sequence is CASSQDSPPLHF. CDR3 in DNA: TGTGCCAGCAGCCAAGATTCGCCACCCCTCCACTTT.